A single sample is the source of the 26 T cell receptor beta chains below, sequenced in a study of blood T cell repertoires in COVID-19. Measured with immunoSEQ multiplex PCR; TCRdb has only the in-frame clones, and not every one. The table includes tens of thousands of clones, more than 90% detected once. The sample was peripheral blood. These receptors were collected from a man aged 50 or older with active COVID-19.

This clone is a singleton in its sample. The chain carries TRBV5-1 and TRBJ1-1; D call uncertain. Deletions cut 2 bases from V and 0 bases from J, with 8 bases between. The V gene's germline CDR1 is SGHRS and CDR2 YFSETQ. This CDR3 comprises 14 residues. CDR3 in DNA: TGCGCCAGCAGCTTATACGGGATGAACACTGAAGCTTTCTTT. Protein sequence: CASSLYGMNTEAFF.

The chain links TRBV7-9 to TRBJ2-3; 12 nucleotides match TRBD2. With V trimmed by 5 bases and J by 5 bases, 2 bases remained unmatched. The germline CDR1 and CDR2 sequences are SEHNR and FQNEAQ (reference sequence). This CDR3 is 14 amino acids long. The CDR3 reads CASSRTSGVDTQYF. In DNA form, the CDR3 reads TGTGCCAGCAGCCGGACTAGCGGGGTAGATACGCAGTATTTT.

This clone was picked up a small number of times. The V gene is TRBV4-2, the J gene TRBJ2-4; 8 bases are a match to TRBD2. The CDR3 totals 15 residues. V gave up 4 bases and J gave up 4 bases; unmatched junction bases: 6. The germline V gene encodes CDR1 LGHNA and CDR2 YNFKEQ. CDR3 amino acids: CASSRDIAGKNIQYF. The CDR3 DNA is TGTGCCAGCAGCCGAGATATAGCGGGGAAAAACATTCAGTACTTC.

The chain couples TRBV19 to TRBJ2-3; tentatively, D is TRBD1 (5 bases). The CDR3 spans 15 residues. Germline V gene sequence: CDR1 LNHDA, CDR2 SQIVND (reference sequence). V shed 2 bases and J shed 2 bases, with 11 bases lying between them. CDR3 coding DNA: TGTGCCAGTAGTATAAGGGGTGCCGACACAGATACGCAGTATTTT. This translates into CASSIRGADTDTQYF.

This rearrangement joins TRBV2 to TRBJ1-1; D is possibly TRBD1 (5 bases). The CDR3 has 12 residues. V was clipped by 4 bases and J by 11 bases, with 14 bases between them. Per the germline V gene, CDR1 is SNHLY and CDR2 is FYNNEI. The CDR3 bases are TGTGCCAGCAGTGTGCGGGGCTTCGTGGCTTTCTTT. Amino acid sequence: CASSVRGFVAFF.

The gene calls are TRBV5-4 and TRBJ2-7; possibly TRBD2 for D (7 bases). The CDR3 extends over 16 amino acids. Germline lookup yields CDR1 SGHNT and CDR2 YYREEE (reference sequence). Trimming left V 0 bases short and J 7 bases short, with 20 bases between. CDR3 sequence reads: CASSLGGGGDLREQYF. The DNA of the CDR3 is TGTGCCAGCAGCTTGGGGGGGGGCGGTGATTTGAGAGAGCAGTACTTC.

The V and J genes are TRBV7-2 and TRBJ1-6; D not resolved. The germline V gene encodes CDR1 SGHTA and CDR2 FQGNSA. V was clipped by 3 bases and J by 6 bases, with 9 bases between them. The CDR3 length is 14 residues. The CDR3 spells CASSLSGFNSPLHF. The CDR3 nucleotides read TGTGCCAGCAGCTTGTCCGGGTTTAATTCACCCCTCCACTTT.

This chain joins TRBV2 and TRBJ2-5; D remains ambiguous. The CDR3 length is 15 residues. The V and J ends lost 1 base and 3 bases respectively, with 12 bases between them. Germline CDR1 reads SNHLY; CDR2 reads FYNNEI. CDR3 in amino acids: CASSEGDWKKETQYF. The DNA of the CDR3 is TGTGCCAGCAGTGAAGGAGACTGGAAGAAAGAGACCCAGTACTTC.

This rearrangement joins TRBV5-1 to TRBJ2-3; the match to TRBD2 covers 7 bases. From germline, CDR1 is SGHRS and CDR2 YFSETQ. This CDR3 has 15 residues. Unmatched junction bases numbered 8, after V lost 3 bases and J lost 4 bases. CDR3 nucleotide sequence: TGCGCCAGCAGCTCGATGACTAGCTTCCCAGATACGCAGTATTTT. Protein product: CASSSMTSFPDTQYF.

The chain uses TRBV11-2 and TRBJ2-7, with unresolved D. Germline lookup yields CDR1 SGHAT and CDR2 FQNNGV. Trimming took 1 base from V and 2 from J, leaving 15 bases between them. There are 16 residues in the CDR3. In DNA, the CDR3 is TGTGCCAGCAGCTTAGCGTTCCAGCGCCTAACCTACGAGCAGTACTTC. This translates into CASSLAFQRLTYEQYF.

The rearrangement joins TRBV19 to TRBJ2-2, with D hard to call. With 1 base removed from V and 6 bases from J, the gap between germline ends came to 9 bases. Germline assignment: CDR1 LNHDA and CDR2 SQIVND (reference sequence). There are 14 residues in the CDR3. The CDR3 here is CASSIVLSAGELFF. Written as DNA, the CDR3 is TGTGCCAGTAGTATAGTACTATCTGCCGGGGAGCTGTTTTTT. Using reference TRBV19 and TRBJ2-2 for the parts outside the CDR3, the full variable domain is DGGITQSPKYLFRKEGQNVTLSCEQNLNHDAMYWYRQDPGQGLRLIYYSQIVNDFQKGDIAEGYSVSREKKESFPLTVTSAQKNPTAFYLCASSIVLSAGELFFGEGSRLTVL.

CDR3: CASSQGRTRLAYGYTF. CDR3 coding DNA: TGTGCCAGCAGCCAAGGACGGACTCGTCTCGCCTATGGCTACACCTTC. V is TRBV14 and J is TRBJ1-2; D ambiguous. CDR3 length: 16 residues. Germline V gene data show CDR1 as SGHDN and CDR2 as FVKESK. V was shortened by 1 base and J by 4 bases, with 16 bases between the two germline ends.

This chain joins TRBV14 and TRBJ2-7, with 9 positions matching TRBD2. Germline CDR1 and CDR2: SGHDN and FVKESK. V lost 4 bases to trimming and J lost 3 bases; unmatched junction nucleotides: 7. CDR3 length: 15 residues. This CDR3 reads CASSPIGREGYEQYF. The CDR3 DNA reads TGTGCCAGCAGCCCTATAGGGCGGGAGGGCTACGAGCAGTACTTC.

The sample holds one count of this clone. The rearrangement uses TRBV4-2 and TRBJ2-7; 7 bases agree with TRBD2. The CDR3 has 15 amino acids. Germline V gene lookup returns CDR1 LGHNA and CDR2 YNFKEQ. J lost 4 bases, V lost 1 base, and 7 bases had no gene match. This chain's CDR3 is CASSQVGGREYEQYF. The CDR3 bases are TGTGCCAGCAGCCAAGTGGGTGGGAGGGAATACGAGCAGTACTTC.

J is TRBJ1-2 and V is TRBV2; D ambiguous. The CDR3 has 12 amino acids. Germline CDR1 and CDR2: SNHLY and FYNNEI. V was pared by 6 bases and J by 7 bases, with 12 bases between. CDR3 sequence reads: CASRPLVAGYTF. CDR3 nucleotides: TGTGCCAGCAGGCCATTGGTAGCTGGCTACACCTTC.

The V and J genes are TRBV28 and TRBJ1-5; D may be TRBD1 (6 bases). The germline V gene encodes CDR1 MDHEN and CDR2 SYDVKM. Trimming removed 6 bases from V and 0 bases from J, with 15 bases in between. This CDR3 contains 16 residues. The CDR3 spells CASSGQRLYSNQPQHF. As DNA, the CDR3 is TGTGCCAGCAGCGGACAGAGGCTTTATAGCAATCAGCCCCAGCATTTT.

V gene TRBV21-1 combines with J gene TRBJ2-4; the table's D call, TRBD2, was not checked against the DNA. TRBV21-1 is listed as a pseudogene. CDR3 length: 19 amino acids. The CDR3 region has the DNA TGTGCCAGCAGCAAAGAAACGGGAGGCCGTTTTCGGGACAAAAACATTCAGTACTTC. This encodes CASSKETGGRFRDKNIQYF.

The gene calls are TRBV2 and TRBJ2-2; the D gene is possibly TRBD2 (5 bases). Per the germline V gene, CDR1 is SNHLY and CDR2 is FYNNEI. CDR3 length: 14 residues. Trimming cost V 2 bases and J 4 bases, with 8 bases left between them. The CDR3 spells CASSEIASTGELFF. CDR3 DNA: TGTGCCAGCAGTGAAATAGCGAGCACCGGGGAGCTGTTTTTT.

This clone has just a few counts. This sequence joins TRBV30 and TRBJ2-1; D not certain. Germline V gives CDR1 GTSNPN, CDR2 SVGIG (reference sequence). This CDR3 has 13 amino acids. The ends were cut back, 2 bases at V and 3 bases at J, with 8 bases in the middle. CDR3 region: CAWSPGHYNEQFF. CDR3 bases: TGTGCCTGGAGTCCAGGCCACTACAATGAGCAGTTCTTC.

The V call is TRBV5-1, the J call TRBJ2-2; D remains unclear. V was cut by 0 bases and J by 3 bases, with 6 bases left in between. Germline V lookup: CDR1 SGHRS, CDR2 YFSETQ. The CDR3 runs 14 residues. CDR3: CASSLALHTGELFF. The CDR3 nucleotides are TGCGCCAGCAGCTTGGCCCTACACACCGGGGAGCTGTTTTTT.

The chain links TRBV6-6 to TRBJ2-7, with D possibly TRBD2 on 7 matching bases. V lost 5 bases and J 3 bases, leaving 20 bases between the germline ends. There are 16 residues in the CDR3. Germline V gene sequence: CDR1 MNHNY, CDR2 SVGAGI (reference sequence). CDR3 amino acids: CASSPLSGGGVYEQYF. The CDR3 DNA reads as TGTGCCAGCAGTCCCCTTAGCGGAGGGGGGGTCTACGAGCAGTACTTC.

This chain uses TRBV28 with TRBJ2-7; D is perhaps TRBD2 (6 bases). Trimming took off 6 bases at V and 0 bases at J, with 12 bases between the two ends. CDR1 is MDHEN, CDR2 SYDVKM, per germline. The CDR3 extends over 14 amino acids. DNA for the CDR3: TGTGCCAGCAGGGACTATCAGAGCTCCTACGAGCAGTACTTC. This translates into CASRDYQSSYEQYF. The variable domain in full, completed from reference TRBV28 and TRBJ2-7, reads DVKVTQSSRYLVKRTGEKVFLECVQDMDHENMFWYRQDPGLGLRLIYFSYDVKMKEKGDIPEGYSVSREKKERFSLILESASTNQTSMYLCASRDYQSSYEQYFGPGTRLTVT.

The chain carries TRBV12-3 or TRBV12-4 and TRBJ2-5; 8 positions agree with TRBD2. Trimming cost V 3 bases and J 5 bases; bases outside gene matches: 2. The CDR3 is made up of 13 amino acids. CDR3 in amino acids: CASSFGGEETQYF. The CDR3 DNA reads TGTGCCAGCAGTTTCGGGGGGGAGGAGACCCAGTACTTC.

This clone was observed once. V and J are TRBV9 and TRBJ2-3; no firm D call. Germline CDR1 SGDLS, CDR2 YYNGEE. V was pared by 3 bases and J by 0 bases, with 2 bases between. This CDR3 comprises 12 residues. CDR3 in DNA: TGTGCCAGCAGCGCTAGCACAGATACGCAGTATTTT. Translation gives CASSASTDTQYF.

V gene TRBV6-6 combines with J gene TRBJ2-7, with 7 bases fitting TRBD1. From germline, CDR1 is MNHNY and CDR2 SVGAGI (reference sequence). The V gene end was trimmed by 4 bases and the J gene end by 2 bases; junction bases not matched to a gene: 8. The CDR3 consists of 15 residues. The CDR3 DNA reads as TGTGCCAGCAGTTCCACAGGGGATTCACCCTACGAGCAGTACTTC. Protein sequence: CASSSTGDSPYEQYF.

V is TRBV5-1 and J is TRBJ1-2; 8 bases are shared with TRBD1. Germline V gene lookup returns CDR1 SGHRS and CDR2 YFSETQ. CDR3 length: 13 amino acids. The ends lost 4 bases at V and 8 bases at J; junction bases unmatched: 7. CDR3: CASSQDRVSGYTF. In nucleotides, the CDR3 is TGCGCCAGCAGCCAGGACAGGGTAAGCGGCTACACCTTC.